This T cell receptor beta chain was identified in a study of control samples from healthy donors and cancer patients. Libraries were prepared by immunoSEQ multiplex PCR; TCRdb keeps only in-frame clonotypes and omits some of them. The sample records just over 150,000 clones, 85% to 90% being singletons. V was trimmed by 6 bases and J by 4 bases, leaving 15 bases between them. The CDR3 extends over 14 amino acids. The germline CDR1 and CDR2 sequences are MNHEY and SMNVEV (reference sequence). The sample taken for sequencing was blood. V gene TRBV27 combines with J gene TRBJ1-1, with D uncertain. The clonotype originates from a man aged 25-45 years in good health. CDR3 sequence reads: CASSSFGVRTEAFF. CDR3 nucleotides: TGTGCCAGCAGCTCTTTCGGGGTTCGCACTGAAGCTTTCTTT.